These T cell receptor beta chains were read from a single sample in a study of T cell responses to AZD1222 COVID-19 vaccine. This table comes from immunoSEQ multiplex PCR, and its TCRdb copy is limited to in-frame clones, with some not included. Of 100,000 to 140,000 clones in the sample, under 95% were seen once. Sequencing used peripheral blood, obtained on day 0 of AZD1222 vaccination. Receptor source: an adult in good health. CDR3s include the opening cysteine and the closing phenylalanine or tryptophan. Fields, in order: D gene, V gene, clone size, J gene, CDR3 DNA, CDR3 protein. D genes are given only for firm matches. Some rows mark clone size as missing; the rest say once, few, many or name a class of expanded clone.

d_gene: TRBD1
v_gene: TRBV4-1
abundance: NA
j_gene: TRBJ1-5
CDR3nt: TGCGCCAGCAGCCAAGAGGGGGACAGGGGAGGCCAGCCCCAGCATTTT
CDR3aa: CASSQEGDRGGQPQHF

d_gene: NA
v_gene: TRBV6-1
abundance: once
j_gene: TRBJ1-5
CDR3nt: TGTGCCAGCAGTGAAATGCTGGGTATAGGCAATCAGCCCCAGCATTTT
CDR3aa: CASSEMLGIGNQPQHF

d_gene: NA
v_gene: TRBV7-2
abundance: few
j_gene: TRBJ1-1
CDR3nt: TGTGCCAGCAGCTCCCAAAGTGAAGCTTTCTTT
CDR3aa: CASSSQSEAFF

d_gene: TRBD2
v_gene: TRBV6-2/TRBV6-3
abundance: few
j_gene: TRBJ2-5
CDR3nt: TGTGCCAGCAGTATCCTAGCGGGGGAGCAAGAGACCCAGTACTTC
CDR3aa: CASSILAGEQETQYF

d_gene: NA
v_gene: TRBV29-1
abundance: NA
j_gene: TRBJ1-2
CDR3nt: TGCAGCGTTTGGACGGGTTCTAACTATGGCTACACCTTC
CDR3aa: CSVWTGSNYGYTF

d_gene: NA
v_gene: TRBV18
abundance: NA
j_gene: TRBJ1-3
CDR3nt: TGTGCCAGCTCACCGAAGGCCAGGTCTGGAAACACCATATATTTT
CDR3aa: CASSPKARSGNTIYF

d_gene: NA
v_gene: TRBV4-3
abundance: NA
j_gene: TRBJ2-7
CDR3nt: TGCGCCAGCAGCCCGAGCCGGGCCTTGGATATCGAGCAGTACTTC
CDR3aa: CASSPSRALDIEQYF

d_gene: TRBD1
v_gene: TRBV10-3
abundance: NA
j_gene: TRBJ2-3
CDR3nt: TGTGCCATCAGCCAATACAGGGGCCGCACAGATACGCAGTATTTT
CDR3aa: CAISQYRGRTDTQYF

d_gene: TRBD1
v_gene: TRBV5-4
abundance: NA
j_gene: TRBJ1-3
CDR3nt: TGTGCCAGCAGCCAGGGGGGGGGTAAGCATCTCTCTGGAAACACCATATATTTT
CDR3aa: CASSQGGGKHLSGNTIYF

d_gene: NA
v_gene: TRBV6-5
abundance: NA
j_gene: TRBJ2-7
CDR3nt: TGTGCCAGCAGGCCCCGGTCGAAATCCTCCTACGAGCAGTACTTC
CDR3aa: CASRPRSKSSYEQYF

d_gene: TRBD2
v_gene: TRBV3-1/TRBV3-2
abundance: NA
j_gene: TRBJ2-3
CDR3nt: TGTGCCAGCAGGAAGCGGGGGTCTAGCACAGATACGCAGTATTTT
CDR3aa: CASRKRGSSTDTQYF

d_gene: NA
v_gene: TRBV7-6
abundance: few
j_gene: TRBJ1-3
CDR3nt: TGTGCCAGCAGCTTAGATCCCGGAATTAGCCTCAACTCTGGAAACACCATATATTTT
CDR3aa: CASSLDPGISLNSGNTIYF

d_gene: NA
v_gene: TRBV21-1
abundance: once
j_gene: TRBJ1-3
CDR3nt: TGTGCCAGCAGCAGCGGGACGAGCTCTGGAAACACCATATATTTT
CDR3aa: CASSSGTSSGNTIYF

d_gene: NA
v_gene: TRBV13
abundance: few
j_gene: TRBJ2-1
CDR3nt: TGTGCCAGCAGCTTAGGGGGCTGGGACGGCATCCACAATGAGCAGTTCTTC
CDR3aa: CASSLGGWDGIHNEQFF

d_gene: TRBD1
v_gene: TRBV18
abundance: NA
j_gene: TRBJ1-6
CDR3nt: TGTGCCAGCTCAAAAGACAGGGTGTCCTATAATTCACCCCTCCACTTT
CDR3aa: CASSKDRVSYNSPLHF

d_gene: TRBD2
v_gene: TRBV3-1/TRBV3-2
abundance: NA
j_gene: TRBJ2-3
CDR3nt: TGTGCCAGCAGCCAAACCAGCGGGGGGGCCGCAGATACGCAGTATTTT
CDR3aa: CASSQTSGGAADTQYF

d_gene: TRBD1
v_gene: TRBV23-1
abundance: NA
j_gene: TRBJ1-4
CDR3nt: TGCGCCAGCAGTCAATCCAGGGGGCAAACATGGGTAAAACTGTTTTTT
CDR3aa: CASSQSRGQTWVKLFF

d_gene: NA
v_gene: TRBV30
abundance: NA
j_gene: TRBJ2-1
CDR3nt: TGTGCCTGGAGTGTACTCGACTCGAGCTCCTACAATGAGCAGTTCTTC
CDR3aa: CAWSVLDSSSYNEQFF

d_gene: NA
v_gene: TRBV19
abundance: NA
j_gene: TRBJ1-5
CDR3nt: TGTGCCAGTATGGGGCAGGGCGAGGGTCAGCCCCAGCATTTT
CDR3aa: CASMGQGEGQPQHF

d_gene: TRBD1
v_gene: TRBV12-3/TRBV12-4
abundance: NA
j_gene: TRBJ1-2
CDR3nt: TGTGCCAGCAGTTTAGACAGGGGGCTCGGGTACACCTTC
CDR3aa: CASSLDRGLGYTF

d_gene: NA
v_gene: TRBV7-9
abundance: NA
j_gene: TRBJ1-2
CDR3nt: TGTGCCAGCAGCTCAGGGGCGGGATATGGCTACACCTTC
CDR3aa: CASSSGAGYGYTF

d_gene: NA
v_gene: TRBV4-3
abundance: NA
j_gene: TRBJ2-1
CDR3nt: TGCGCCAGCAGCCAAGATGCAACCCAAACCTACAATGAGCAGTTCTTC
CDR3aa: CASSQDATQTYNEQFF

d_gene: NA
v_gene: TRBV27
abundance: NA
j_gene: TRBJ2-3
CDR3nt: TGTGCCAGCAGTTTATCCAGGGCGGATACGCAGTATTTT
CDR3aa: CASSLSRADTQYF

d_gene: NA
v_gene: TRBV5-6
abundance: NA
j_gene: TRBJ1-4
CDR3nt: TGTGCCAGCAGCACAGGAGAAAAACTGTTTTTT
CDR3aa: CASSTGEKLFF

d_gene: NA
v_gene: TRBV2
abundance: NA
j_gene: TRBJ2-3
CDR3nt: TGTGCCAGCAGTGACGGTATATTCCCTAGCACAGATACGCAGTATTTT
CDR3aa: CASSDGIFPSTDTQYF

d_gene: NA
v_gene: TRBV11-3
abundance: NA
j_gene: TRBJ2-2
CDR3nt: TGTGCCAGCAGCCCGCCCGGCGCGAACACCGGGGAGCTGTTTTTT
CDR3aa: CASSPPGANTGELFF

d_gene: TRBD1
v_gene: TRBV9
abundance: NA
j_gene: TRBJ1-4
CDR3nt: TGTGCCAGCAACGTAGGCAGGGGGCTGGAACGTGAAAAACTGTTTTTT
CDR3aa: CASNVGRGLEREKLFF

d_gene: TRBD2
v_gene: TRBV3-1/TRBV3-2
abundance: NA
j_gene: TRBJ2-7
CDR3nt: TGTGCCAGCAGCCAGTCTAGCGGTGACTACGAGCAGTACTTC
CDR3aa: CASSQSSGDYEQYF

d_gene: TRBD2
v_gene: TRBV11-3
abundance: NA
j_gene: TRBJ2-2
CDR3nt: TGTGCCACCCGACTAGCAGATAACACCGGGGAGCTGTTTTTT
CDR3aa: CATRLADNTGELFF

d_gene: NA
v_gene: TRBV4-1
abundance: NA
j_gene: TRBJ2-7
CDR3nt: TGCGCCAGCAGCCAAGCTGTACAGGTCGCCAGTGGGTACGAGCAGTACTTC
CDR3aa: CASSQAVQVASGYEQYF

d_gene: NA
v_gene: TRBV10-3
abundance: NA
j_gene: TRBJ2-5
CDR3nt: TGTGCCATCAGTGATACAGGCCCCCAAGAGACCCAGTACTTC
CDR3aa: CAISDTGPQETQYF

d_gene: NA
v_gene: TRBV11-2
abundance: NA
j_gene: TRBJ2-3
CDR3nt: TGTGCCAGCAGCTTAAGGGCCAACACAGATACGCAGTATTTT
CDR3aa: CASSLRANTDTQYF

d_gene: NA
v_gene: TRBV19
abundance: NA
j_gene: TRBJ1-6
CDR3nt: TGTGCCAGTAGTATCCCGCAGGGCGGAGGCTCCTATAATTCACCCCTCCACTTT
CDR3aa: CASSIPQGGGSYNSPLHF

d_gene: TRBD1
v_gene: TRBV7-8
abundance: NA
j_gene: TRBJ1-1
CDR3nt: TGTGCCAGCAGCGAAAGACAGGGGGCGCGGACTGAAGCTTTCTTT
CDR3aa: CASSERQGARTEAFF

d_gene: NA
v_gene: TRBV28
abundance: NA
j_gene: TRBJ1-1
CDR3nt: TGTGCCAGCAGACAAGGGAGTCTAGCTTTCTTT
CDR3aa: CASRQGSLAFF

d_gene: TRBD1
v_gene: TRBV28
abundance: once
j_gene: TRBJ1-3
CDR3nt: TGTGCCAGCAGTTTATTTAGGGGGCCCTCTCTCTCTCTCTCTGGAAACACCATATATTTT
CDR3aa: CASSLFRGPSLSLSGNTIYF

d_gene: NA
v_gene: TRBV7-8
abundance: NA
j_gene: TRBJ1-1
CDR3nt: TGTGCCAGCAGCTTAACAGGGAACACTGAAGCTTTCTTT
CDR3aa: CASSLTGNTEAFF

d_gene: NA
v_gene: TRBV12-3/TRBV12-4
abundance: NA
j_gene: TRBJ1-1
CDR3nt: TGTGCCAGCAGTTTGCGAGGAAACACTGAAGCTTTCTTT
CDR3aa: CASSLRGNTEAFF

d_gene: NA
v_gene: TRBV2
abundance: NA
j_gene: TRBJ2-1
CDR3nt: TGTGCCAGCAAGGACAGAGCCTCGAATGAGCAGTTCTTC
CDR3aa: CASKDRASNEQFF

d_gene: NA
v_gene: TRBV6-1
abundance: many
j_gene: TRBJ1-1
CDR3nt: TGTGCCAGCAGTGAGCGGGAGAACACTGAAGCTTTCTTT
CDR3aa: CASSERENTEAFF

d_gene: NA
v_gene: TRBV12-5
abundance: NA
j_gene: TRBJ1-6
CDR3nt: TGTGCTAGTGGTTTGGACGGGTCCCTTCGGTCACCCCTCCACTTT
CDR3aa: CASGLDGSLRSPLHF

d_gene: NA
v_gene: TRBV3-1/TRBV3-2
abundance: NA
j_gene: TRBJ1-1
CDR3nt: TGTGCCAGCAGCCGAGAGCTGAACACTGAAGCTTTCTTT
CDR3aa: CASSRELNTEAFF

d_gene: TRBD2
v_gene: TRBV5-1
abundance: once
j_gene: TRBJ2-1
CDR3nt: TGCGCCAGCAGCTTGGGCGGGGGGGCTTTTATTGAGCAGTTCTTC
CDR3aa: CASSLGGGAFIEQFF

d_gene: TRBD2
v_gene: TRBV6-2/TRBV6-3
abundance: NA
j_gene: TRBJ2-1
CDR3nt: TGTGCCAGCAGTTACTCGAGTTTTACCCAGCGGGGCCCGAATGAGCAGTTCTTC
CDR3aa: CASSYSSFTQRGPNEQFF

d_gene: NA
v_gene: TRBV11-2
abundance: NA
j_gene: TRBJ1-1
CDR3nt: TGTGCCAGCAGCTTAATACAGGGAATAAACACTGAAGCTTTCTTT
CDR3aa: CASSLIQGINTEAFF

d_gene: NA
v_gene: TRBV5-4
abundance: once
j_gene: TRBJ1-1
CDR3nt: TGTGCCAGCAGCACTCAGGGTTATACTGAAGCTTTCTTT
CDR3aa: CASSTQGYTEAFF

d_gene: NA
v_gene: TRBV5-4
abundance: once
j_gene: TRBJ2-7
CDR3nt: TGTGCCAGCAGCCGGAGGACATCCCTTCCCTACGAGCAGTACTTC
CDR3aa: CASSRRTSLPYEQYF

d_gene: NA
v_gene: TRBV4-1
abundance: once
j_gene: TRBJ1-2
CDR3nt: TGCGCCAGCAGCCAAGGGGGTAATTTTTATGGCTACACCTTC
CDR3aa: CASSQGGNFYGYTF

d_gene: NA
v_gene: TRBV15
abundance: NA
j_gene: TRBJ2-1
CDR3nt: TGTGCCACCAGCAGAGATAGGGACGCCTCCTACAATGAGCAGTTCTTC
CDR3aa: CATSRDRDASYNEQFF

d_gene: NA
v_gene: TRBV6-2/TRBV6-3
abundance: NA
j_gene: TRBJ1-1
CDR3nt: TGTGCCAGCAGTTCTGGGGGCACTGAAGCTTTCTTT
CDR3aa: CASSSGGTEAFF

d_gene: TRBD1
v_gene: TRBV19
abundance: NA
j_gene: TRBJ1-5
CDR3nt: TGTGCCAGTACCCTATGGGGACAGGAGCTAAATCAGCCCCAGCATTTT
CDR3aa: CASTLWGQELNQPQHF

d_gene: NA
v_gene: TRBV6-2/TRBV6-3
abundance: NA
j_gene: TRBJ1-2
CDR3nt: TGTGCCAGCAGTGACCGACAGGTCTACTATGGCTACACCTTC
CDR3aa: CASSDRQVYYGYTF

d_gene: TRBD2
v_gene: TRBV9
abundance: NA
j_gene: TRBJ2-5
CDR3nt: TGTGCCAGCAGCGTAGAGGTAGCGGGGGAGCAAGAGACCCAGTACTTC
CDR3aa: CASSVEVAGEQETQYF

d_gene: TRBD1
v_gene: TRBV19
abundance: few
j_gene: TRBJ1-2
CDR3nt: TGTGCCAGTAGTCGGACAGGGGGACCATTCGACGATGGCTACACCTTC
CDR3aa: CASSRTGGPFDDGYTF

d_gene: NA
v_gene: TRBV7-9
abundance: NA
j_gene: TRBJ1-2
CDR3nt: TGTGCCAGCAGCTTAGCCCGGCCGGGGGCGCGAGGCTACACCTTC
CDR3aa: CASSLARPGARGYTF

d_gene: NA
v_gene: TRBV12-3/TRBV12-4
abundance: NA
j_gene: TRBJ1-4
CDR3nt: TGTGCCAGCAGTCTGGGGGCCGGAAAACTGTTTTTT
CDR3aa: CASSLGAGKLFF

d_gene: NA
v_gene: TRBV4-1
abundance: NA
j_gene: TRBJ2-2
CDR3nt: TGCGCCAGCAGCCAAGTTAGTGGGGCCTACACCGGGGAGCTGTTTTTT
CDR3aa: CASSQVSGAYTGELFF

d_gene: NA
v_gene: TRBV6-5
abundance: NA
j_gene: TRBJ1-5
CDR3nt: TGTGCCAGCACCCTGACACCTTTTAGCAATCAGCCCCAGCATTTT
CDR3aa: CASTLTPFSNQPQHF

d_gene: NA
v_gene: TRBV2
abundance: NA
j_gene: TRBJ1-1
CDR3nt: TGTGCCAGCAGGAGCCTAAAGGGGGGAACTGAAGCTTTCTTT
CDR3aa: CASRSLKGGTEAFF

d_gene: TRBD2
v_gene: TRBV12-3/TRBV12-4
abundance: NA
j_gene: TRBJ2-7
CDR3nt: TGTGCCACGCAGCGGGGGGGACAATACGAGCAGTACTTC
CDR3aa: CATQRGGQYEQYF